The 21 T cell receptor beta chains presented below share a single source sample, sequenced in a study of Graves' ophthalmopathy and Graves' hyperthyroidism. Amplification targeted the TCR beta CDR3 regions, with RNA transcripts as the source material. The library came from an HTBI-primed first-round RT-PCR and a second-round multiplex PCR. TCRdb reprocessed the multiplex PCR reads via MiXCR and lists one record per CDR3 protein. The sample comprises over a million distinct CDR3 sequences, about two fifths of which are singletons, and 8.5% to 14% rests with the top ten. The sequenced sample consisted of peripheral blood or thyroid tissue (not recorded which). These receptors were obtained from an adult man with Graves' hyperthyroidism.

This clonotype was seen ten or more times. V gene TRBV19 combines with J gene TRBJ2-5; a possible D gene is TRBD1 (5 bases). V was pared by 5 bases and J by 5 bases, with 15 bases between. CDR3 length equals 14 residues. Germline loops: CDR1 LNHDA, CDR2 SQIVND (reference sequence). CDR3 amino acids: CASSPPSTEETQYF. The CDR3 coding sequence is TGTGCCAGTAGTCCCCCTTCGACAGAGGAGACCCAGTACTTC.

In its sample, this clonotype was seen many times. The CDR3 protein is CSARDGSGVFEPQHF. CDR3 bases: TGCAGTGCTAGAGATGGTTCCGGGGTTTTTGAGCCCCAGCATTTT. V gene TRBV20-1 combines with J gene TRBJ1-5; D not certain. Germline V gene lookup returns CDR1 DFQATT and CDR2 SNEGSKA (reference sequence). V was pared by 0 bases and J by 8 bases, with 17 bases between. The CDR3 length is 15 residues.

This clonotype appeared a few times. The chain is built from TRBV6-5 and TRBJ1-6; D is undetermined. V lost 0 bases to trimming and J lost 0 bases, with 6 bases between them. Germline V CDR1 and CDR2: MNHEY, SVGAGI. CDR3 length: 16 amino acids. The CDR3 loop is CASSYSRSSYNSPLHF. CDR3 nucleotides: TGTGCCAGCAGTTACTCGAGAAGCTCCTATAATTCACCCCTCCACTTT.

The chain employs TRBV10-3 and TRBJ1-2; 12 positions agree with TRBD1. The junction had 6 bases not matched to a gene; V was cut back by 11 bases and J by 8 bases. The CDR3 covers 12 residues. Germline V gene data show CDR1 as ENHRY and CDR2 as SYGVKD. Written as DNA, the CDR3 is TGTGCCGGGGGGACAGGGGGCCGGGGCTACACCTTC. Protein: CAGGTGGRGYTF.

About this clonotype: Germline and junction disagree at one end, which may indicate a read error. The rearrangement links TRBV4-1 to TRBJ1-4; 7 nucleotides line up with TRBD1. CDR3 length: 16 amino acids. The germline CDR1 and CDR2 sequences are MGHRA and YSYEKL. CDR3 sequence reads: CASSQGDRAGDEKLFF. The CDR3 DNA reads TGTGCCAGCAGCCAAGGAGACAGGGCCGGGGATGAAAAACTATTTTTT.

This clonotype was seen a handful of times. The chain couples TRBV5-1 to TRBJ2-7; 11 positions agree with TRBD2. Germline CDR1 is SGHRS and CDR2 is YFSETQ. This CDR3 has 17 residues. J was trimmed by 2 bases and V by 0 bases; bases with no gene match: 7. For the CDR3, the DNA is TGCGCCAGCAGCTTGGCCCCCCGACTAGCGGGGACCTACGAGCAGTACTTC. This encodes CASSLAPRLAGTYEQYF.

For this clonotype: This could be a read error, since a much larger clone is one nucleotide away. V is TRBV5-1 and J is TRBJ1-2; TRBD1 aligns across 9 bases. The germline CDR1 and CDR2 sequences are SGHRS and YFSETQ. CDR3 length: 13 amino acids. CDR3 bases: TGTGCCAGCAGTCCGGACAGGGGAGTCGACTACACCTTC. The encoded protein is CASSPDRGVDYTF.

Regarding this clonotype: The conserved phenylalanine or tryptophan normally closing the CDR3 is absent here, so this likely arose from a read error. The limits of the CDR3 on the DNA are not certain, so only TCRdb's listed CDR3 is given. The chain couples TRBV25-1 to TRBJ1-1. The CDR3 has 14 residues if both end residues are counted. Germline V lookup: CDR1 MGHDK, CDR2 SYGVNS. The chain's CDR3 is CASSEGGSLPGANY.

This clonotype came up many times. The V and J genes are TRBV7-9 and TRBJ2-5, with D possibly matching TRBD1 (8 bases). This CDR3 contains 15 residues. CDR1 and CDR2 from the germline V gene are SEHNR and FQNEAQ (reference sequence). V was pared by 5 bases and J by 4 bases, with 17 bases between. In nucleotides, the CDR3 is TGTGCCAGCAGCGACCGACAGGGGAGGGTAGAGACCCAGTACTTC. Protein product: CASSDRQGRVETQYF.

In this sample, this clonotype turned up many times. The CDR3 loop reads CASRPGAGGPYEQYF. Written as DNA, the CDR3 is TGCGCCAGCAGACCCGGTGCGGGAGGGCCTTACGAGCAGTACTTC. The J gene is TRBJ2-7, the V gene TRBV5-1; TRBD2 matches 9 bases. The trim removed 5 bases at V and 4 bases at J, leaving 10 bases unmatched. This CDR3 is 15 amino acids long. The V gene's germline CDR1 is SGHRS and CDR2 YFSETQ.

The chain joins TRBV10-3 to TRBJ1-5, with D hard to call. The ends were cut back, 3 bases at V and 4 bases at J, with 7 bases in the middle. In germline, CDR1 is ENHRY, CDR2 SYGVKD. The CDR3 extends over 13 amino acids. The CDR3 DNA reads as TGTGCCATCAGTGAACTTCGAAATCAGCCCCAGCATTTT. This gives the protein CAISELRNQPQHF.

This clonotype was seen only a few times. The J gene is TRBJ1-1, the V gene TRBV7-2; D remains unclear. Germline lookup yields CDR1 SGHTA and CDR2 FQGNSA. This CDR3 comprises 13 residues. V was trimmed by 8 bases and J by 0 bases, leaving 10 bases between them. CDR3: CASGIGVNTEAFF. The DNA of the CDR3 is TGTGCCAGCGGGATTGGGGTGAACACTGAAGCTTTCTTT.

This clonotype was counted between two and nine times. The chain carries TRBV4-3 and TRBJ1-5; D is uncertain. Trimming shortened V by 0 bases and J by 3 bases, and 9 bases separated the two germline ends. The germline V gene encodes CDR1 LGHNA and CDR2 YSLEER. CDR3 length: 15 residues. CDR3 amino acids: CASSQEIHPNQPQHF. The CDR3 DNA reads TGCGCCAGCAGCCAAGAAATACATCCCAATCAGCCCCAGCATTTT.

The V call is TRBV29-1, the J call TRBJ1-2, with 7 bases identical to TRBD1. V was clipped by 7 bases and J by 4 bases; unmatched bases: 6. Per germline, CDR1 SQVTM and CDR2 ANQGSEA. The CDR3 consists of 12 residues. CDR3 sequence (DNA): TGCAGCGGAAGGGGGCTGACCTATGGCTACACCTTC. Protein product: CSGRGLTYGYTF.

The sample holds many counts of this clonotype. The chain combines TRBV7-9 with TRBJ2-7; 9 nucleotides match TRBD1. Trimming took 4 bases from V and 3 from J; bases not matched to a gene: 4. CDR1 is SEHNR, CDR2 FQNEAQ, per germline (reference sequence). The CDR3 runs to 14 residues. The CDR3 DNA follows: TGTGCCAGCAGCTGGACAGGGGCGGGCTACGAGCAGTACTTC. Translating gives CASSWTGAGYEQYF.

Comment on this clonotype: The junction does not match germline at one end; this may be a read error. The chain uses TRBV11-2 and TRBJ1-6, with D unresolved. CDR3 length: 21 residues. Germline V gene sequence: CDR1 SGHAT, CDR2 FQNNGV. CDR3 nucleotides: TGCGCCAGCAGCCAAGACCCTACTTTGCAGGTCAGGCACTCCTATAATTCACCCCTCCACTTT. Translated: CASSQDPTLQVRHSYNSPLHF.

This clonotype has just a few counts. V gene TRBV5-1 combines with J gene TRBJ2-7; 12 bases are shared with TRBD1. CDR1 is SGHRS and CDR2 is YFSETQ in the germline V gene. Losses at the gene ends were 4 bases for V and 5 bases for J; bases not matched to a gene: 7. The CDR3 has 15 amino acids. The CDR3 loop is CASSPGTGGYDEQYF. The DNA for the CDR3 is TGCGCCAGCAGCCCTGGGACAGGGGGCTACGACGAGCAGTACTTC.

The table lists this clonotype with a few counts. V and J are TRBV19 and TRBJ2-7, with D perhaps TRBD1 (5 bases). The germline V gene has CDR1 LNHDA and CDR2 SQIVND (reference sequence). The CDR3 totals 13 residues. With 5 bases removed from V and 1 base from J, the gap between germline ends came to 9 bases. Here the CDR3 reads CASSAGISYEQYF. The CDR3 DNA is TGTGCCAGTAGTGCAGGGATATCCTACGAGCAGTACTTC.

This clonotype occurred many times. The J gene is TRBJ1-4, the V gene TRBV7-9, with a tentative D call TRBD1 (6 bases). This CDR3 contains 14 residues. Germline V gene sequence: CDR1 SEHNR, CDR2 FQNEAQ (reference sequence). The V end lost 5 bases, the J end lost 8 bases, and 15 bases lay between the germline ends. The CDR3 loop reads CASSPEGEGEKLFF. In DNA form, the CDR3 reads TGTGCCAGCAGCCCGGAGGGGGAGGGAGAAAAACTGTTTTTT.

In this sample, this clonotype turned up many times. The J gene is TRBJ1-4, the V gene TRBV2; D not resolved. Germline-derived CDR1 and CDR2 are SNHLY and FYNNEI. CDR3 size: 15 residues. Trimming took 3 bases from V and 5 from J, leaving 13 bases between them. DNA for the CDR3: TGTGCCAGCAGTGATCCAGCCAACAGCAATGAAAAACTGTTTTTT. This translates into CASSDPANSNEKLFF.

The sample holds a few counts of this clonotype. The gene calls are TRBV6-6 and TRBJ1-6; D is undetermined. The V end was cut by 5 bases, the J end by 10 bases, with 9 bases between. Germline loops: CDR1 MNHNY, CDR2 SVGAGI (reference sequence). This CDR3 is 12 amino acids long. The CDR3: CASSPPGSPLHF. Here the CDR3 DNA reads TGTGCCAGCAGTCCCCCCGGCTCACCCCTCCACTTT.